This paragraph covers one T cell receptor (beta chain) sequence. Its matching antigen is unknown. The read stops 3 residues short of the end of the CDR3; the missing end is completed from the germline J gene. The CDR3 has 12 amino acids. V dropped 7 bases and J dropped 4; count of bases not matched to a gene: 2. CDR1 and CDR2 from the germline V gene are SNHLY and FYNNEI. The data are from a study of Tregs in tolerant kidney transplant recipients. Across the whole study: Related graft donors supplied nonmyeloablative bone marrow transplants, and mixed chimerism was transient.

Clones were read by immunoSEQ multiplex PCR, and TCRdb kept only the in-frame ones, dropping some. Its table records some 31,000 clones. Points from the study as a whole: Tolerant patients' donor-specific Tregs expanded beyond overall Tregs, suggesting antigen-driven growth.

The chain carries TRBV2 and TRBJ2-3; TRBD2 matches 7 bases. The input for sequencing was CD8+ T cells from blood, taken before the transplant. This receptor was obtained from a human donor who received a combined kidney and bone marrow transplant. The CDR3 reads CASTGGADTQYF. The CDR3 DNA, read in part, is TGTGCCAGCACGGGGGGTGCAGATACG.